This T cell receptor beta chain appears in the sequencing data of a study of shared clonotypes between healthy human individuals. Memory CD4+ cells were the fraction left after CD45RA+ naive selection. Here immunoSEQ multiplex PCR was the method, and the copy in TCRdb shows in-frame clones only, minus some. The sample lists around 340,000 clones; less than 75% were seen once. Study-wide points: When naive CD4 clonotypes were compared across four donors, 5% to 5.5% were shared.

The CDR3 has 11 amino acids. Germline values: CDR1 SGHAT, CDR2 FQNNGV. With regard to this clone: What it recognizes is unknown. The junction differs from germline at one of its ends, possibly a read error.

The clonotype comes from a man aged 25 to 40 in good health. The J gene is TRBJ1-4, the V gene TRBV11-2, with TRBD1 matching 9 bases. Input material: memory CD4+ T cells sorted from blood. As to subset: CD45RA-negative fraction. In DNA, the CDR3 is TGTGCCAGCAGCAACGACAGGGGGAGTTCATTT. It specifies CASSNDRGSSF.